This is a list of T cell receptor beta chains from one sample in a study of blood T cells in healthy people across ages. TCRdb recomputed calls from the 5' RACE reads with MiXCR, one row per CDR3 protein. The data show about 1 million distinct CDR3 sequences, 40% to 55% seen once. Sequencing was performed on blood. Receptors originate from an older woman in good health. Each CDR3 is given with its conserved first and last residue. D genes are given only for firm matches. Size values are once, few and many counts, or a class for expanded clones, and some rows have none.

TRBJ2-5,-,TRBV29-1,many,TGCAGCGCTCTCCAGGGAGGAGAGACCCAGTACTTC,CSALQGGETQYF
TRBJ1-2,-,TRBV6-5,-,TGTGCCAGCAGTTACTCCGGGGAAGCTAACTATGGCTACACCTTC,CASSYSGEANYGYTF
TRBJ2-3,TRBD2,TRBV6-5,many,TGTGCCAGCAGTTACTCTAGGGGGACTAGCGGGAGGGCCTCTCGCACAGATACGCAGTATTTT,CASSYSRGTSGRASRTDTQYF
TRBJ1-1,TRBD1,TRBV6-6,few,TGTGCCAGCAGTCACCCCGGGGACAGGGGGAGCACTGAAGCTTTCTTT,CASSHPGDRGSTEAFF
TRBJ2-7,-,TRBV5-1,-,TGCGCCAGCAGCTTGGCAGGACTGGCGTACATCTCCTACGAGCAGTACTTC,CASSLAGLAYISYEQYF
TRBJ2-3,-,TRBV29-1,-,TGCAGCGCCCGGACAGGGAGCGGGAGTTGGTCAGATACGCAGTATTTT,CSARTGSGSWSDTQYF
TRBJ2-7,TRBD1,TRBV4-1,few,TGCGCCAGCAGCCCAGAGGGGACAGGGGGCTACGAGCAGTACTTC,CASSPEGTGGYEQYF
TRBJ2-7,-,TRBV5-1,few,TGCGCCAGCAGCTTGCGGCAGGAACGAACCTACGAGCAGTACTTC,CASSLRQERTYEQYF
TRBJ2-5,TRBD2,TRBV14,-,TGTGCCAGCAGCCACGTGGGAGGGCCAGTCAATGAGCAGTACTTC,CASSHVGGPVNEQYF
TRBJ1-5,TRBD1,TRBV7-2,-,TGTGTCAGCAGCCTAAGCGACCGGGACAGGGGCACCAATCAGCCCCAGCATTTT,CVSSLSDRDRGTNQPQHF
TRBJ2-3,TRBD2,TRBV9,-,TGTGCCAGCAGCGCCAACATAGCGGGAGCCACAGATACGCAGTATTTT,CASSANIAGATDTQYF
TRBJ2-1,TRBD2,TRBV12-3/TRBV12-4,few,TGTGCCAGCAGTTTATTGACTAGCGGGTACCGTATCTCCTACAATGAGCAGTTCTTC,CASSLLTSGYRISYNEQFF
TRBJ2-1,-,TRBV2,-,TGTGCCAGCAGTTCAAACGGAGCAGAATACCGGGACTCACTCACGAACTCCTACAATGAGCAGTTCTTC,CASSSNGAEYRDSLTNSYNEQFF
TRBJ2-7,-,TRBV6-6,-,TGTGCCAGCAAGAGAACTAGTAGCTACGAGCAGTACTTC,CASKRTSSYEQYF
TRBJ1-1,TRBD1,TRBV7-9,-,TGTGCCAGCAGCTACCAGGGGGGGGGGCGGAACACTGAAGCTTTCTTT,CASSYQGGGRNTEAFF
TRBJ2-1,TRBD2,TRBV5-1,-,TGCGCCAGCAGCTTGGCCGGGAGGGACTTCCTTGCGGGTGAGCAGTTCTTC,CASSLAGRDFLAGEQFF
TRBJ2-3,-,TRBV5-1,many,TGCGCCAGCAGCTTGGGGGGGCCTAGCACAGATACGCAGTATTTT,CASSLGGPSTDTQYF
TRBJ2-5,-,TRBV5-1,-,TGCGCCAGCAGCTTGGAACCCAGAAGCCAAGAGACCCAGTACTTC,CASSLEPRSQETQYF
TRBJ2-4,-,TRBV3-1,-,TGTGCCAGCAGCCAATTGACTGAGCAGTACTTC,CASSQLTEQYF
TRBJ2-7,TRBD1,TRBV13,few,TGTGCCAGCAGCTTGGGGGGACAGGGGATAAACGAGCAGTACTTC,CASSLGGQGINEQYF
TRBJ1-5,-,TRBV12-3/TRBV12-4,few,TGTGCCAGCACCCAGGGTACGAGCAATCAGCCCCAGCATTTT,CASTQGTSNQPQHF
TRBJ2-5,TRBD1,TRBV10-3,once,TGTGCCATCAGTGTGACAGGGGGCGCACAAGGGACCCAGTACTTC,CAISVTGGAQGTQYF
TRBJ2-1,TRBD2,TRBV5-1,-,TGCGCCAGCCTACCGGGACTAGCGGGTCACCCGGAGCAGTTCTTC,CASLPGLAGHPEQFF
TRBJ2-7,-,TRBV29-1,many,TGCAGGACCAGTCTGAGAACCTCCTACGAGCAGTACTTC,CRTSLRTSYEQYF
TRBJ1-1,-,TRBV15,-,TGTGCCACCAGAGCAGGGGATCGGACTGAAGCTTTCTTT,CATRAGDRTEAFF
TRBJ2-3,-,TRBV28,-,TGTGCCAGCACCTTAGGGGGTTGGGGGCTTGGCACAGATACGCAGTATTTT,CASTLGGWGLGTDTQYF
TRBJ2-3,TRBD1,TRBV6-5,-,TGTGCCAGCAGTGGACCGGACAGGGGCACAGATACGCAGTATTTT,CASSGPDRGTDTQYF
TRBJ2-1,-,TRBV20-1,-,TGCAGTGCTAATGGCCCATTGACGGGGCAGTACAATGAGCAGTTCTTC,CSANGPLTGQYNEQFF
TRBJ1-2,-,TRBV20-1,many,TGCAGTGCTAGAGATGCGGGGGCGACGAGGGCTAACTATGGCTACACCTTC,CSARDAGATRANYGYTF
TRBJ2-1,-,TRBV13,few,TGTGCCAGCAGCTTACTTGAGGGAGAATCTTACAATGAGCAGTTCTTC,CASSLLEGESYNEQFF
TRBJ2-2,-,TRBV4-1,-,TGCGCCAGCACCCTGACTCCCAAATTCGACACCGGGGGGCTGTTTTTT,CASTLTPKFDTGGLFF
TRBJ2-2,-,TRBV4-2,-,TGTGCCAGCAGCCAAGGCGGGGACCCCGGAGCCGGGGAGCTGTTTTTT,CASSQGGDPGAGELFF
TRBJ1-1,-,TRBV20-1,-,TGCAGTGCTACCCGCTCGAACACTGAAGCTTTCTTT,CSATRSNTEAFF
TRBJ2-1,-,TRBV27,-,TGTGCCAGCAGCCAGATCGTAGGCAATGAGCAGTTCTTC,CASSQIVGNEQFF
TRBJ2-1,TRBD1,TRBV13,-,TGTGCCAGCAGTGCCGGGACAGGGATGTACAATGAGCAGTTCTTC,CASSAGTGMYNEQFF
TRBJ2-1,-,TRBV10-3,once,TGTGCCATCAGTGAGGTGGGAGGCAATGAGCAGTTCTTC,CAISEVGGNEQFF
TRBJ2-5,-,TRBV20-1,-,TGCAGTGGTCGCCGGGAGCCCCAAGAGACCCAGTACTTC,CSGRREPQETQYF
TRBJ2-1,-,TRBV4-1,once,TGCGCCAGCAGCCTTGTATCGGACTGGCCTAGCTCCTACAATGAGCAGTTCTTC,CASSLVSDWPSSYNEQFF
TRBJ2-3,TRBD2,TRBV18,-,TGTGCCAGCTCTCGCCAAAGACTAGCGGGAGCGGGCACAGATACGCAGTATTTT,CASSRQRLAGAGTDTQYF
TRBJ2-5,TRBD2,TRBV20-1,few,TGCAGTGCTCGCTCTCAAAGCGGGAGTGCAAAGACCCAGTACTTC,CSARSQSGSAKTQYF
TRBJ2-5,-,TRBV5-1,-,TGCGCCAGCAGCTTGGCCCTCCCCTCTGGAAATATTCAGTACTTC,CASSLALPSGNIQYF
TRBJ2-3,-,TRBV6-1,-,TGTGCCAGCAGTGATTCTTGGCCAGATACGCAGTATTTT,CASSDSWPDTQYF
TRBJ2-7,TRBD2,TRBV29-1,few,TGCAGCGTTGAAGACCTAGCGGGAAGAACCTACGAGCAGTACTTC,CSVEDLAGRTYEQYF
TRBJ2-7,TRBD1,TRBV14,few,TGTGCCAGCAGTTGGACAGGGGGCTTACACGAGCAGTACTTC,CASSWTGGLHEQYF
TRBJ2-7,TRBD2,TRBV7-2,-,TGTGCCAGCAGCTTAGTAGCGGGAGAGGTCTACGAGCAGTACTTC,CASSLVAGEVYEQYF
TRBJ2-1,-,TRBV7-6,-,TGTGCCAGCAGCTTAACCGATATGAGCTCCTACAATGAGCAGTTCTTC,CASSLTDMSSYNEQFF
TRBJ2-1,TRBD2,TRBV20-1,few,TGCAGTGCTAGGCGCGGGAGAAGCTACAATGAGCAGTTCTTC,CSARRGRSYNEQFF